A selection of T cell receptor beta chains follows, all from one sample in a study of T cells in localized non-small cell lung cancer. Generated by immunoSEQ multiplex PCR, the TCRdb table keeps only in-frame clones and is missing some. The table has over a thousand clones, more than 20% seen once. This specimen consisted of normal lung tissue next to the tumor, obtained before any cancer treatment. These receptor sequences come from a man aged 35-69 years with stage II squamous cell lung carcinoma. Each CDR3 is given with its conserved first and last residue. The order of the fields is J gene, V gene, D gene, clone size, CDR3 protein, CDR3 DNA. D genes are given only for firm matches. Only part of the rows carry a size: once, few, many, or a class if the clone is expanded.

J: TRBJ1-2
V: TRBV12-5
D: -
size: few
CDR3: CASGFVREGYTF
DNA: TGTGCTAGTGGTTTTGTTAGGGAGGGCTACACCTTC

J: TRBJ2-5
V: TRBV30
D: TRBD1
size: -
CDR3: CAWSVSRVTGVQETQYF
DNA: TGTGCCTGGAGTGTCAGTAGGGTGACAGGGGTACAAGAGACCCAGTACTTC

J: TRBJ2-5
V: TRBV28
D: -
size: medium-sized
CDR3: CASAIAQAPKTQYF
DNA: TGTGCCAGCGCCATCGCCCAGGCCCCAAAGACCCAGTACTTC

J: TRBJ1-4
V: TRBV6-8
D: -
size: few
CDR3: CASYATNEKLFF
DNA: TGTGCCTCCTACGCAACTAATGAAAAACTGTTTTTT

J: TRBJ2-3
V: TRBV11-3
D: -
size: few
CDR3: CASSLGLAVQDTQYF
DNA: TGTGCCAGCAGCTTAGGTTTGGCGGTCCAGGATACGCAGTATTTT

J: TRBJ1-2
V: TRBV19
D: TRBD1
size: -
CDR3: CASERDRAYGYTF
DNA: TGTGCCAGTGAAAGGGACAGGGCCTATGGCTACACCTTC

J: TRBJ2-7
V: TRBV1
D: -
size: few
CDR3: CASSHLGLAGVEQYF
DNA: TGCGCCAGCAGCCACCTTGGACTAGCGGGAGTCGAGCAGTACTTC

J: TRBJ2-3
V: TRBV6-4
D: -
size: medium-sized
CDR3: CASSDSRGGADTQYF
DNA: TGTGCCAGCAGTGACTCGAGGGGGGGCGCAGATACGCAGTATTTT

J: TRBJ1-1
V: TRBV11-3
D: TRBD1
size: -
CDR3: CASTRGEGATEAFF
DNA: TGTGCCAGCACCCGGGGGGAGGGGGCAACTGAAGCTTTCTTT

J: TRBJ2-5
V: TRBV19
D: -
size: -
CDR3: CASSPGPETETQYF
DNA: TGTGCCAGTAGTCCGGGACCCGAAACCGAGACCCAGTACTTC

J: TRBJ1-5
V: TRBV9
D: -
size: -
CDR3: CASRADLGNQPQHF
DNA: TGTGCCAGCAGGGCCGACCTGGGCAATCAGCCCCAGCATTTT